This paragraph covers one T cell receptor (beta chain) sequence. The data derive from a study of OX40 agonist ivuxolimab in advanced cancers. Study details: The patients received agonistic anti-OX40 (CD134) antibody ivuxolimab. Enrollees could have had prior anti-PD-1, anti-PD-L1 or anti-CTLA-4 therapy, which approximately 40% had received. Three patients got partial responses; one had hepatocellular carcinoma and two had cutaneous melanoma.

Exclusion of a patient followed from autoimmune disease history or systemic immunosuppression. The CDR3 runs to 13 residues. The V end lost 6 bases, the J end lost 6 bases, and 12 bases lay between the germline ends. CDR1 is SNHLY, CDR2 FYNNEI, per germline. The table came from immunoSEQ multiplex PCR; TCRdb's copy has only in-frame clones and leaves some out. Of 100,000 or so clones listed, more than 85% were seen once; the top ten hold 0.82%. Specimen: CD4+ or CD8+ T cells sorted from blood, collected in a trial of the OX40 agonist ivuxolimab. This chain joins TRBV2 and TRBJ1-3; D may be TRBD1 (6 bases). This sequence originates from an adult with an advanced solid tumor such as melanoma, head and neck, liver or kidney cancer. CDR3 amino acids: CASRRTEENTIYF. The CDR3 DNA reads as TGTGCCAGCAGGAGGACAGAGGAAAACACCATATATTTT.